Given below is one T cell receptor (beta chain) in context. This sample is drawn from a study of blood T cells in healthy people across ages. The use of a sample-barcoded 5' primer and a J-beta primer mix characterized a second PCR of roughly 7 to 11 cycles. TCRdb used MiXCR to reprocess the 5' RACE reads, holding one entry per CDR3 protein. Of 600,000 to 850,000 distinct CDR3 sequences in the sample, about 42% are singletons; the top ten hold 20% to 25%. Trimming took off 2 bases at V and 2 bases at J, with 18 bases between the two ends. CDR1 is MNHEY, CDR2 SVGAGI, per germline. This CDR3 is built from 17 residues.

The clonotype was recovered from a woman aged 55-75 years in good health. V usage is TRBV6-5 and J usage is TRBJ1-1, with D tentatively TRBD1 (5 bases). The sequencing sample was made of blood. CDR3 sequence (DNA): TGTGCCAGCAGTTACCGGTCGGGAGGGGTCACTAACACTGAAGCTTTCTTT. It is translated as CASSYRSGGVTNTEAFF.